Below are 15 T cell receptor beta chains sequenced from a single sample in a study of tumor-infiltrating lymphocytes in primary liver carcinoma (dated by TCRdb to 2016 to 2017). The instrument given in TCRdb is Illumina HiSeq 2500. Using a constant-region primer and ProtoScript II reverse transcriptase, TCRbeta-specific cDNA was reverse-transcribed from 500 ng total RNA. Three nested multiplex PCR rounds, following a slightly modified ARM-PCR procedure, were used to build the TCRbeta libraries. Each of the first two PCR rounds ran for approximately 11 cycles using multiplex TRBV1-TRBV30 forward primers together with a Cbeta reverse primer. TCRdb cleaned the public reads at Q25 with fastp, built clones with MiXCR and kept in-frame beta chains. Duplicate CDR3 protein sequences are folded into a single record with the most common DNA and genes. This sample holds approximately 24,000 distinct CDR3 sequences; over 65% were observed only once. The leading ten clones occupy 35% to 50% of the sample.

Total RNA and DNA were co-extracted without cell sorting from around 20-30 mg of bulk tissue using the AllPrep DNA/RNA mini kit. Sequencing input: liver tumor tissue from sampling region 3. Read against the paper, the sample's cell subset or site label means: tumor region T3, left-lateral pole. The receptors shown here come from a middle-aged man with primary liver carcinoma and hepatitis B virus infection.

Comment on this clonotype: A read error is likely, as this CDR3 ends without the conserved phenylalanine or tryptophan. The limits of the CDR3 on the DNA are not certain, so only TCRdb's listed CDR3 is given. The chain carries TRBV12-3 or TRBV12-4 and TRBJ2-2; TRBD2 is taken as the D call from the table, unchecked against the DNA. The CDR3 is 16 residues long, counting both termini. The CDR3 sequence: CASSLVLVGVFGELFS.

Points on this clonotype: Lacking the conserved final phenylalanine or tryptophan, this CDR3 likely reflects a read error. The DNA of the CDR3 is TGCAGCGTGGCCGGCCGGAGCCTCCATGGCTACACCATC. This sequence encodes CSVAGRSLHGYTI. The gene calls are TRBV29-1 and TRBJ1-2, with D uncertain. V lost 6 bases, J lost 6 bases, and 17 bases lay in between. In germline, CDR1 is SQVTM, CDR2 ANQGSEA. The CDR3 covers 13 residues.

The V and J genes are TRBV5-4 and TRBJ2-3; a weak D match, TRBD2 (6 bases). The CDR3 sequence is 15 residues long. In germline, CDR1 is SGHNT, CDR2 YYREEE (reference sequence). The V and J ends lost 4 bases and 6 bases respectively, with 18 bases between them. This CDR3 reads CASSPRRRESDTQYF. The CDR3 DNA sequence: TGTGCCAGCAGCCCTAGGAGGAGGGAGTCGGATACGCAGTATTTT.

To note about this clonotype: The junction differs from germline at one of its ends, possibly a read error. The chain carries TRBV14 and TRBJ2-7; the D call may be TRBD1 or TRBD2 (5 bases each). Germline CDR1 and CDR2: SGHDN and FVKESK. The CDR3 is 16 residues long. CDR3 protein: CASSPYSGMAWGEHYF. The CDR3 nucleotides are TGTGCCAGCAGCCCCTACTCCGGGATGGCCTGGGGCGAGCATTACTTC. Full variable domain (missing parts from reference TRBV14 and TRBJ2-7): EAGVTQFPSHSVIEKGQTVTLRCDPISGHDNLYWYRRVMGKEIKFLLHFVKESKQDESGMPNNRFLAERTGGTYSTLKVQPAELEDSGVYFCASSPYSGMAWGEHYFGPGTRLTVT.

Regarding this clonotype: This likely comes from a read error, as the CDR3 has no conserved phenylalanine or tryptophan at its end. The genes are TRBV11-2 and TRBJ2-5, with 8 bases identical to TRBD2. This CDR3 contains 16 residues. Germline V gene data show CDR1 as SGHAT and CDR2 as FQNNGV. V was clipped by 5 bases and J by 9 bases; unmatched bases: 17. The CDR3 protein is CASSQTPGGGKEAQYY. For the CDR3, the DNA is TGTGCCAGCAGCCAAACACCTGGCGGGGGGAAAGAAGCCCAGTACTAC.

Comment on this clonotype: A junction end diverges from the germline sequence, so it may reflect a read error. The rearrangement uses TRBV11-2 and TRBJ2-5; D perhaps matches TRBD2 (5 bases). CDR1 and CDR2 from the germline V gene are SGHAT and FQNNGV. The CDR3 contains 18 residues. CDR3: CAGSLARLALGKKETQYF. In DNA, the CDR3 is TGTGCCGGCAGCTTAGCAAGGCTAGCTCTGGGAAAAAAAGAGACCCAGTACTTC. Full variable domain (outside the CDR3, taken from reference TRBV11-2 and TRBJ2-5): EAGVAQSPRYKIIEKRQSVAFWCNPISGHATLYWYQQILGQGPKLLIQFQNNGVVDDSQLPKDRFSAERLKGVDSTLKIQPAKLEDSAVYLCAGSLARLALGKKETQYFGPGTRLLVL.

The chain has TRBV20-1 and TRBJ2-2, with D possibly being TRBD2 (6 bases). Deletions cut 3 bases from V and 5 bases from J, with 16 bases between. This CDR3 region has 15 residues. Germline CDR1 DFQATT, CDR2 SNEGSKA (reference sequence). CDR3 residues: CSASLYPGGTGELFF. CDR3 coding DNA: TGCAGTGCTAGTCTTTATCCTGGGGGGACCGGGGAGCTGTTTTTT.

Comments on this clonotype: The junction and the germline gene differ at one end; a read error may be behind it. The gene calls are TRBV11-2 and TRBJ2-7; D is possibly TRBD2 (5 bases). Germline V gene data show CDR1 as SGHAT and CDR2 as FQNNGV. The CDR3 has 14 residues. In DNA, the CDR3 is TGTGCCAGCCGCTTAGATACTGGTGAATGGGAGCAATACTTC. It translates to CASRLDTGEWEQYF.

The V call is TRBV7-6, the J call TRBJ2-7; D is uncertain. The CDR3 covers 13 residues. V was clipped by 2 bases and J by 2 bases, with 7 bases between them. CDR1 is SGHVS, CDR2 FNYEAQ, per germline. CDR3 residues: CASSLTQAYEQYF. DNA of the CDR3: TGTGCCAGCAGCTTAACTCAAGCCTACGAGCAGTACTTC.

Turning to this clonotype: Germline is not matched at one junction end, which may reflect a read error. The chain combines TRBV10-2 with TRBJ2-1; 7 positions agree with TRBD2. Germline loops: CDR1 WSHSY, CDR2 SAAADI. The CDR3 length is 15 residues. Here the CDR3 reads CTSRLAVSSYNEQLF. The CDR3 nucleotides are TGCACCAGCAGGCTAGCGGTAAGCTCCTACAATGAGCAGCTCTTC.

For the CDR3, the DNA is TGTGTCGGAGCCTCTGGCGGGAGGGGAGATACGCAGTATTTT. Translation: CVGASGGRGDTQYF. This chain connects TRBV6-2 or TRBV6-3 to TRBJ2-3; 9 nucleotides match TRBD2. The germline gives CDR1 MNHEY, CDR2 SVGEGT. This CDR3 is built from 14 residues.

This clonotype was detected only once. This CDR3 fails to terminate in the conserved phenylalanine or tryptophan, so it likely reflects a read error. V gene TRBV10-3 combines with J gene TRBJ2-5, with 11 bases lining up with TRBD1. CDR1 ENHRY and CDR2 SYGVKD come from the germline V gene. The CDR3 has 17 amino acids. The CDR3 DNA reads TGTGCCATCTGTGAGCCGAAGGGACAGGGGGGGACGGAGACCCAGTACATC. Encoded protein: CAICEPKGQGGTETQYI.

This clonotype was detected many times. In nucleotides, the CDR3 is TGCGCCAGCAGAGACGTCCGCTCCTCTGGAAACACCATATATTTT. Amino acid sequence: CASRDVRSSGNTIYF. The genes are TRBV5-1 and TRBJ1-3; D gene uncertain. Germline loops: CDR1 SGHRS, CDR2 YFSETQ. The CDR3 runs to 15 residues. V was pared by 5 bases and J by 0 bases, with 12 bases between.

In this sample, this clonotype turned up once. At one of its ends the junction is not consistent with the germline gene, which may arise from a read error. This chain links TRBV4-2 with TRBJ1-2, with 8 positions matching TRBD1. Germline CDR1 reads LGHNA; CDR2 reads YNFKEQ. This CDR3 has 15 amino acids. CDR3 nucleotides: TGTGCCAGCAGCCAAGATATAGACAGGGGTGGTGGCTATACCTTC. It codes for CASSQDIDRGGGYTF.

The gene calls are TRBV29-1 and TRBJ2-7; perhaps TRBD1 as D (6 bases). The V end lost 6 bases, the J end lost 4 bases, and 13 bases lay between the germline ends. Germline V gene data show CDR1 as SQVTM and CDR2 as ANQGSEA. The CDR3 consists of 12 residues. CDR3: CSVVAGVYEQYF. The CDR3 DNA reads TGCAGCGTCGTCGCAGGGGTGTACGAGCAGTACTTC.